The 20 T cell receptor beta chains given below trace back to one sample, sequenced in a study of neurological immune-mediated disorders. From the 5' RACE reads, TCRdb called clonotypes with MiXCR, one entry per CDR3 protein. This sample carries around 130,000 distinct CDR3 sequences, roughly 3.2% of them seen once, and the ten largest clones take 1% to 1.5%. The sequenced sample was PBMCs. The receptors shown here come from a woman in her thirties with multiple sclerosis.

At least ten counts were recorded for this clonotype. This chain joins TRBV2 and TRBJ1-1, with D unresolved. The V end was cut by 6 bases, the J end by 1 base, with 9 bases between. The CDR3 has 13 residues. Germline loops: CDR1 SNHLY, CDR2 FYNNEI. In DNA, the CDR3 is TGTGCCAGCAGCGAACTTGGGAACACTGAAGCTTTCTTT. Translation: CASSELGNTEAFF.

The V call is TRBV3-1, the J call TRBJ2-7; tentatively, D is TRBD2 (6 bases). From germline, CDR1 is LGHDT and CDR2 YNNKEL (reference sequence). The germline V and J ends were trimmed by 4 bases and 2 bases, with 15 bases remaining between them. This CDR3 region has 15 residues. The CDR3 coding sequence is TGTGCCAGCAGCCGTCAGGAGGGAGCTCCCTACGAGCAGTACTTC. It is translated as CASSRQEGAPYEQYF.

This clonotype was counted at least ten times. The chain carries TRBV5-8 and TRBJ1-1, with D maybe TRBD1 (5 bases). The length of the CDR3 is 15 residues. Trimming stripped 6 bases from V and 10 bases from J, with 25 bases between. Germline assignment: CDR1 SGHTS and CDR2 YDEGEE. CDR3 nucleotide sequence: TGTGCCAGCAATGAGGGCTTGTGGGGGGTCCTAGGAGCTTTCTTT. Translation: CASNEGLWGVLGAFF.

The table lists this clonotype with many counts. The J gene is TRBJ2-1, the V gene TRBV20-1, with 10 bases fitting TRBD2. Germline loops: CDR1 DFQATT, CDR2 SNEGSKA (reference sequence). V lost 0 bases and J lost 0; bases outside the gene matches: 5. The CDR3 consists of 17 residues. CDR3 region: CSARDGASGSSYNEQFF. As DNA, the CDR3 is TGCAGTGCTAGAGATGGGGCTAGCGGGAGCTCCTACAATGAGCAGTTCTTC.

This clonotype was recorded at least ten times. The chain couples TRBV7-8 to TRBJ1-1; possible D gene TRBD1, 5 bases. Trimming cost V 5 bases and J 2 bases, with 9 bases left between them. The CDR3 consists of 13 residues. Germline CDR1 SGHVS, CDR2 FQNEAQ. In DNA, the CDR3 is TGTGCCAGCAGCATGGGGGGAAACACTGAAGCTTTCTTT. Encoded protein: CASSMGGNTEAFF.

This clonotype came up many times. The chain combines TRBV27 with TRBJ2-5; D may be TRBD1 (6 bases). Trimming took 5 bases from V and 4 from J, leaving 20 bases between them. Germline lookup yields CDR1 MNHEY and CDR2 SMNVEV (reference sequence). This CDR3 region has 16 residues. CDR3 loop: CASSPLRGRLRETQYF. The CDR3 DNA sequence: TGTGCCAGCAGTCCCCTCAGGGGACGGCTAAGAGAGACCCAGTACTTC.

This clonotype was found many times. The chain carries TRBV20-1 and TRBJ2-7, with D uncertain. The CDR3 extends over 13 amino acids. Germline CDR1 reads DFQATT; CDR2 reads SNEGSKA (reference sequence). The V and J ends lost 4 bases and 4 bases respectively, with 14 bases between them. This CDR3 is CSAKDPPGYEQYF. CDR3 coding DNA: TGCAGTGCTAAAGACCCACCCGGATACGAGCAGTACTTC.

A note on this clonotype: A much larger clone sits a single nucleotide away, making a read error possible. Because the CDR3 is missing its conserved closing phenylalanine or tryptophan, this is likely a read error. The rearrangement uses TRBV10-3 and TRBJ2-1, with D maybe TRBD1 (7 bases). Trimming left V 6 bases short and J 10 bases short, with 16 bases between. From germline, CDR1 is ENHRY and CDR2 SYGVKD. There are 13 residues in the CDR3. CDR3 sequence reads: CAISQGGSGEQFI. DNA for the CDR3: TGTGCCATCAGCCAGGGGGGATCAGGGGAGCAGTTCATC.

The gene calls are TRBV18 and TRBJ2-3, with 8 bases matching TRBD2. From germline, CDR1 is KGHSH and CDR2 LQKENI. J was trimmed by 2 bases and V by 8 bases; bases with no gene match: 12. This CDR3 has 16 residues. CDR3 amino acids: CASARGVSGTTDTQYF. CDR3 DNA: TGTGCCAGCGCCCGAGGAGTTAGCGGGACCACAGATACGCAGTATTTT.

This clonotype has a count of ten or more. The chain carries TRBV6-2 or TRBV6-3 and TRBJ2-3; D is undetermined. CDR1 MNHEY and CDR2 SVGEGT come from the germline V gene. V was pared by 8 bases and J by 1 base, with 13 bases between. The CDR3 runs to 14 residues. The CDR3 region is CASVKTRRTDTQYF. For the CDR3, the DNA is TGTGCCAGCGTAAAGACTCGGCGCACAGATACGCAGTATTTT.

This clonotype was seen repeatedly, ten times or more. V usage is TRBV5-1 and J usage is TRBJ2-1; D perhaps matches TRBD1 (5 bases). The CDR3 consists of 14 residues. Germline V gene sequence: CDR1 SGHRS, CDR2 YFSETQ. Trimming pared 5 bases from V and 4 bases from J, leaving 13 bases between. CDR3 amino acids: CASSIQDLYNEQFF. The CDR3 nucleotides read TGCGCCAGCAGTATACAGGACCTTTACAATGAGCAGTTCTTC. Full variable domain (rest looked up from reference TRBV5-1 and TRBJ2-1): KAGVTQTPRYLIKTRGQQVTLSCSPISGHRSVSWYQQTPGQGLQFLFEYFSETQRNKGNFPGRFSGRQFSNSRSEMNVSTLELGDSALYLCASSIQDLYNEQFFGPGTRLTVL.

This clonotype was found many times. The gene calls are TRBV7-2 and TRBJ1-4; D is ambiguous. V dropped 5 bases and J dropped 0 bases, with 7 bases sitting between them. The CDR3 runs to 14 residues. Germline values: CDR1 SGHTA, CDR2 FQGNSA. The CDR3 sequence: CASSMSATNEKLFF. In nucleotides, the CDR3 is TGTGCCAGCAGCATGTCAGCAACTAATGAAAAACTGTTTTTT. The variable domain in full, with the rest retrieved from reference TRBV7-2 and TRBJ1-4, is GAGVSQSPSNKVTEKGKDVELRCDPISGHTALYWYRQSLGQGLEFLIYFQGNSAPDKSGLPSDRFSAERTGGSVSTLTIQRTQQEDSAVYLCASSMSATNEKLFFGSGTQLSVL.

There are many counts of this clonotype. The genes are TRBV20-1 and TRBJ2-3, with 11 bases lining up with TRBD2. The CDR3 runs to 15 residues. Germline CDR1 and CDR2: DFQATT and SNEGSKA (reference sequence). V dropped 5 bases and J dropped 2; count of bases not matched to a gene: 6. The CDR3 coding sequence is TGCAGTGCTGATGGGACTAGCGGCCACACAGATACGCAGTATTTT. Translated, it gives CSADGTSGHTDTQYF.

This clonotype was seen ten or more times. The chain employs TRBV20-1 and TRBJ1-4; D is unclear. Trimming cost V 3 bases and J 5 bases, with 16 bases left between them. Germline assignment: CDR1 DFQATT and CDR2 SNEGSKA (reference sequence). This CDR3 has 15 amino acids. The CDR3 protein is CSASRSGSGNEKLFF. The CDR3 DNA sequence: TGCAGTGCTAGTAGGAGCGGTTCGGGGAATGAAAAACTGTTTTTT.

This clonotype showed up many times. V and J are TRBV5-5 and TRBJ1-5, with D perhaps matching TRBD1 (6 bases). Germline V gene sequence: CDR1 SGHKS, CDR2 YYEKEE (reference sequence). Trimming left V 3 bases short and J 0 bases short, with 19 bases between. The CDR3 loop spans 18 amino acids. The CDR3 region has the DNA TGTGCCAGCAGCTCCGAAATAACACAGGGATATAGCAATCAGCCCCAGCATTTT. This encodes CASSSEITQGYSNQPQHF.

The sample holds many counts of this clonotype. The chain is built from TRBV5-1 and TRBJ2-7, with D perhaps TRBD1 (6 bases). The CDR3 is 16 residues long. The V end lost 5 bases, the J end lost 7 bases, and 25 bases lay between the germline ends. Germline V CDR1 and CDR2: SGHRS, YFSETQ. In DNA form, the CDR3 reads TGCGCCAGCAGGGAGACCCGTGGGGGCGCAGGCCGGGAGCAGTACTTC. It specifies CASRETRGGAGREQYF.

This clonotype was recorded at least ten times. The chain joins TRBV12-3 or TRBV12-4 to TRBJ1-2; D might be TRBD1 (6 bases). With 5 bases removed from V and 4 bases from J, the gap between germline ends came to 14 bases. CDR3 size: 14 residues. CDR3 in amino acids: CASSPDRPFYGYTF. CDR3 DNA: TGTGCCAGCAGTCCTGACAGGCCATTCTATGGCTACACCTTC.

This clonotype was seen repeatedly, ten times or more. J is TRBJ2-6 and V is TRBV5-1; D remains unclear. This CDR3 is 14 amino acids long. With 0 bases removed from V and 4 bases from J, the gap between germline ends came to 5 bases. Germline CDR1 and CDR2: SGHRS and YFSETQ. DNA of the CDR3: TGCGCCAGCAGCTTGGAGAGGGGGGCCAACGTCCTGACTTTC. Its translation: CASSLERGANVLTF.

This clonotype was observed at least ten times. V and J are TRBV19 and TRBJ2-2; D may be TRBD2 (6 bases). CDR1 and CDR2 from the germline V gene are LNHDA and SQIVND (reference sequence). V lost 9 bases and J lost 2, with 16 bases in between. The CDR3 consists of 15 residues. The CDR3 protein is CASTSGTQNTGELFF. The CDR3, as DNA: TGTGCCAGCACCTCCGGGACTCAAAACACCGGGGAGCTGTTTTTT. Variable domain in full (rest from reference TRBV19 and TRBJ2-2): DGGITQSPKYLFRKEGQNVTLSCEQNLNHDAMYWYRQDPGQGLRLIYYSQIVNDFQKGDIAEGYSVSREKKESFPLTVTSAQKNPTAFYLCASTSGTQNTGELFFGEGSRLTVL.

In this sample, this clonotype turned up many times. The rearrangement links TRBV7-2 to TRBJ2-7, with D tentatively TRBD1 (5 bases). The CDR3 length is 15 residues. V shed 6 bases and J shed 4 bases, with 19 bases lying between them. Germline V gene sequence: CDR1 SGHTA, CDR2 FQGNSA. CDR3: CASSLQTGLEYEQYF. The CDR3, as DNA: TGTGCCAGCAGTTTACAAACAGGTCTGGAATACGAGCAGTACTTC.